This TCR beta chain was sequenced in a study of CD8+ T cells in alopecia areata. Treatment indicated: oral pan-JAK inhibitor, 5-10 mg twice daily. As part of sample collection, lesional scalp punch biopsies and peripheral blood were taken from alopecia areata patients. Study-level results: It was observed that many expanded lesional clones persisted in scalp and blood during tofacitinib. Links between baseline CD8+ expansion and response need larger treated cohorts. In lesional scalp, particularly from alopecia totalis/universalis, clonality was higher than in normal scalp.

This clone was counted a few times. No antigen is known for it. RNA was extracted and reverse transcribed into cDNA as the sequencing template. Repertoires were generated with immunoSEQ multiplex PCR, while TCRdb's copy carries only in-frame clones and drops some. The data show hundreds of thousands of clones, roughly two fifths seen once. This sequence was found in a human donor with alopecia areata. Specimen: CD4+ T cells sorted from blood, collected around week 34, from a patient treated with tofacitinib.

The CDR3 region is CASSTDNLAGANTGELFF. The CDR3 nucleotides read TGTGCCAGTAGTACCGACAATCTAGCGGGGGCGAACACCGGGGAGCTGTTTTTT. V usage is TRBV19 and J usage is TRBJ2-2; 10 nucleotides align to TRBD2. CDR1 is LNHDA, CDR2 SQIVND, per germline (reference sequence). CDR3 size: 18 residues. With V trimmed by 4 bases and J by 0 bases, 8 bases remained unmatched.